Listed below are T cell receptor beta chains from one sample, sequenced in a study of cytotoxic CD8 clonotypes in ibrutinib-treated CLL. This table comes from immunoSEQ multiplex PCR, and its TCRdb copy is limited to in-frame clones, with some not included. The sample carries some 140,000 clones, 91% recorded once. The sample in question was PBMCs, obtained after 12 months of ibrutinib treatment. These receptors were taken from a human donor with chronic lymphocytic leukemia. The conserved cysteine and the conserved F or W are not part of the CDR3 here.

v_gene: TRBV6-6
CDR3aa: ASRRYWVGNQPQH

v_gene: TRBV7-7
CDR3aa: ASSPLGQKETQY

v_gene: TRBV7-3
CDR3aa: ASSSGSRARGEAEQF

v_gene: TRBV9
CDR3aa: ASSPGSSYEQY

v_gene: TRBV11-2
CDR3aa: ASSLNPNTEAF

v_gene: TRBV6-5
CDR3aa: ASSYSPGIQETQY

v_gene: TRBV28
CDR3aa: ASRPGPYEQY

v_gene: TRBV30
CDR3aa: AWRDRVDTEAF

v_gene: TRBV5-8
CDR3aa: ASSLRQGRPDTQY

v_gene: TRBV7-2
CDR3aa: ASSYWSGSRNYEQY

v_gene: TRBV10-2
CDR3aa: ASSESIAGIGETQY

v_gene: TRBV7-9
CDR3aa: ASSPKTAGFQETQY

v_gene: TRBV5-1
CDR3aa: ASSGSSYNEQF

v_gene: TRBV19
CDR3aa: ASSIGSGQETQY

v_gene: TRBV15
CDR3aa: ATSLQDNTQY

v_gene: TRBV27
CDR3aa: ASSLSGLPGQGREKLF

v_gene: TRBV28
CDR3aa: ASSPLSGTGGAWYEQY

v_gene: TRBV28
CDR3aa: ASTPSGEPQH

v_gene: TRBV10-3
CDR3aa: ATRREFGNQPQH

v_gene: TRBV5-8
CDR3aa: ASSGSYEQY

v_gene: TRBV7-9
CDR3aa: ASSRTGGRLYEQY

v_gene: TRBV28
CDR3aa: ASGTRALNEKLF

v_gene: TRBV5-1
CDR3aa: ASSPTDGDNEQF

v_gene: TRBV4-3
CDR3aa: ASSQDSDGTQY

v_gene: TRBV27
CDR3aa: ASSWELAGYEQF

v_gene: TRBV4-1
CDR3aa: ASSQNLAVQETQY

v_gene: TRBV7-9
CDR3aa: ASNRDSAGELF

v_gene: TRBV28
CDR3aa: ASSGQPGLATIY

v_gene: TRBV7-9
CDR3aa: ASSQGLAGEEEY